This TCR beta chain is drawn from a study of blood T cells in healthy people across ages. For the second PCR, which ran for roughly 6 to 11 cycles, a sample-barcoded 5' primer and a J-beta primer mix were used. The template-switch adaptor, which had 12 random nucleotides, put a tag on each cDNA molecule. MiXCR, applied by TCRdb to the 5' RACE reads, yields one record per CDR3 protein. The sample comprises approximately 670,000 distinct CDR3 sequences, around 43% of which are singletons, and 25% to 30% rests with the top ten. Trimming at V came to 3 bases and at J to 2 bases, leaving 6 bases not matched to a gene. The CDR3 runs to 15 residues. Germline assignment: CDR1 DFQATT and CDR2 SNEGSKA (reference sequence).

The V call is TRBV20-1, the J call TRBJ2-7; 11 bases line up with TRBD2. The origin of this receptor is a man older than 75 in good health. The sample consisted of blood. CDR3 loop: CSASGLAGGTYEQYF. The CDR3 nucleotides read TGCAGTGCTAGTGGGCTAGCGGGAGGAACCTACGAGCAGTACTTC.